A single sample gave rise to the 29 T cell receptor beta chains below, sequenced in a study of response to subunit inactivated influenza vaccine. In TCRdb, the RT-PCR reads were re-called with MiXCR into one record per CDR3 protein. The data contain hundreds of thousands of distinct CDR3 sequences, under 15% of them seen just once; the ten biggest clones take up about an eighth. The starting material was PBMCs from blood, obtained more than 35 days after vaccination. These receptors were taken from a man in his forties or fifties who received an inactivated influenza vaccine.

The chain has TRBV30 and TRBJ2-7; either TRBD1 or TRBD2 may supply D (5 bases each). The CDR3 consists of 14 residues. CDR1 is GTSNPN and CDR2 is SVGIG in the germline V gene (reference sequence). V was clipped by 0 bases and J by 4 bases, with 13 bases between them. This CDR3 is CAWSVRFEGYEQYF. As DNA, the CDR3 is TGTGCCTGGAGTGTAAGGTTCGAGGGGTACGAGCAGTACTTC.

The genes are TRBV9 and TRBJ2-2; 7 bases align to TRBD2. The germline gives CDR1 SGDLS, CDR2 YYNGEE. V trimming: 3 bases; J trimming: 5 bases; junction bases outside the gene matches: 10. This CDR3 is 16 amino acids long. The CDR3 here is CASSGRDYSGTGELFF. CDR3 DNA: TGTGCCAGCAGCGGCCGGGACTATTCGGGGACCGGGGAGCTGTTTTTT.

The rearrangement links TRBV10-3 to TRBJ2-1; 7 positions agree with TRBD1. This CDR3 spans 18 amino acids. V dropped 0 bases and J dropped 6; count of bases not matched to a gene: 14. Germline V gene data show CDR1 as ENHRY and CDR2 as SYGVKD. CDR3 DNA sequence: TGTGCCATCAGTGAGTCAAAGCTCGGGACAGTATCATCCAATGAGCAGTTCTTC. Its translation: CAISESKLGTVSSNEQFF.

This chain joins TRBV5-1 and TRBJ2-5; 9 bases match TRBD2. Germline V gene data show CDR1 as SGHRS and CDR2 as YFSETQ. The V gene end was trimmed by 0 bases and the J gene end by 2 bases; junction bases not matched to a gene: 5. The CDR3 extends over 16 amino acids. The CDR3 nucleotides are TGCGCCAGCAGCTTGGGGCCTAGCGGGATGCAAGAGACCCAGTACTTC. It translates to CASSLGPSGMQETQYF.

A few counts support this clonotype. The CDR3 DNA reads as TGTGCCAGCAGACCCGGTACAGGCGGGTATTTT. It encodes CASRPGTGGYF. J is TRBJ2-3 and V is TRBV28, with D perhaps matching TRBD1 (5 bases). V lost 6 bases and J 14 bases, leaving 15 bases between the germline ends. The CDR3 has 11 amino acids. Germline-derived CDR1 and CDR2 are MDHEN and SYDVKM.

Only a few counts were recorded for this clonotype. This chain joins TRBV29-1 and TRBJ2-3, with D perhaps matching TRBD1 (6 bases). The CDR3 has 16 amino acids. Trimming removed 0 bases at V and 0 bases at J, with 13 bases between. Germline loops: CDR1 SQVTM, CDR2 ANQGSEA. The CDR3 DNA is TGCAGCGTTGAAGATCCTGACAGGTCAAGCACAGATACGCAGTATTTT. Translation gives CSVEDPDRSSTDTQYF.

This clonotype has just a few counts. This chain uses TRBV6-2 or TRBV6-3 with TRBJ2-2, with 7 bases matching TRBD1. V shed 3 bases, J shed 1 base, and the junction held 5 bases outside the gene matches. The V gene's germline CDR1 is MNHEY and CDR2 SVGEGT. CDR3 length: 16 residues. The CDR3 bases are TGTGCCAGCAGTTATCGACAGGGAAGGAACACCGGGGAGCTGTTTTTT. This translates into CASSYRQGRNTGELFF.

This clonotype was counted ten times or more. The chain recombines TRBV29-1 with TRBJ2-1; 9 bases map to TRBD2. Per the germline V gene, CDR1 is SQVTM and CDR2 is ANQGSEA. The CDR3 runs 14 residues. The trim removed 3 bases at V and 4 bases at J, leaving 4 bases unmatched. In DNA, the CDR3 is TGCAGCGTTGAGAGCGGGAGGTTTTACAATGAGCAGTTCTTC. This gives the protein CSVESGRFYNEQFF.

The chain couples TRBV6-1 to TRBJ2-1; 7 nucleotides align to TRBD2. This CDR3 is built from 15 residues. With 5 bases clipped from V and 2 bases from J, the junction kept 6 bases outside the gene matches. Germline loops: CDR1 MNHNS, CDR2 SASEGT. The CDR3: CASSIWEGAYNEQFF. The DNA for the CDR3 is TGTGCCAGCAGTATATGGGAGGGAGCCTACAATGAGCAGTTCTTC.

This rearrangement joins TRBV20-1 to TRBJ1-2; D unresolved. CDR1 is DFQATT and CDR2 is SNEGSKA in the germline V gene (reference sequence). This CDR3 spans 10 amino acids. The V gene lost 3 bases and the J gene lost 1 base, with 0 bases spanning the gap. CDR3 DNA: TGCAGTGCTAGTAACTATGGCTACACCTTC. The encoded protein is CSASNYGYTF.

The V gene is TRBV7-2, the J gene TRBJ2-5; the D is unclear. CDR3 length: 13 residues. Trimming took 5 bases from V and 1 from J, leaving 8 bases between them. Germline assignment: CDR1 SGHTA and CDR2 FQGNSA. DNA for the CDR3: TGTGCCAGCAGCCAAGAGCTCCAAGAGACCCAGTACTTC. Residues: CASSQELQETQYF.

This chain joins TRBV12-3 or TRBV12-4 and TRBJ1-5, with a tentative D call TRBD1 (5 bases). V was clipped by 4 bases and J by 2 bases, with 12 bases between them. This CDR3 is built from 15 residues. DNA of the CDR3: TGTGCCAGCAGTTCGTTCGGGGGGGGCAATCAGCCCCAGCATTTT. It yields the protein CASSSFGGGNQPQHF.

The table lists this clonotype with a few counts. This chain uses TRBV6-1 with TRBJ2-5; D could derive from TRBD1 or TRBD2 (5 bases each). CDR3 size: 14 residues. V dropped 5 bases and J dropped 4 bases, with 14 bases sitting between them. Per the germline V gene, CDR1 is MNHNS and CDR2 is SASEGT. For the CDR3, the DNA is TGTGCCAGCAGTACGGGGACGGGACGAGAGACCCAGTACTTC. Residues: CASSTGTGRETQYF.

This clonotype was seen many times. The chain couples TRBV7-2 to TRBJ2-1; D not certain. The V gene lost 1 base and the J gene lost 1 base, with 8 bases spanning the gap. Germline CDR1 reads SGHTA; CDR2 reads FQGNSA. CDR3 length equals 15 residues. The CDR3 sequence is CASSLGFWSYNEQFF. Written as DNA, the CDR3 is TGTGCCAGCAGCTTAGGGTTCTGGTCCTACAATGAGCAGTTCTTC.

This clonotype was seen more than once but under ten times. The V gene is TRBV7-2, the J gene TRBJ1-4, with TRBD1 matching over 7 bases. In germline, CDR1 is SGHTA, CDR2 FQGNSA. The CDR3 has 16 residues. Trimming cost V 5 bases and J 10 bases; bases outside gene matches: 16. The chain's CDR3 is CASSPSGLLSGGKLFF. The CDR3 DNA follows: TGTGCCAGCAGCCCGAGCGGCCTCCTTTCAGGGGGAAAACTGTTTTTT.

This clonotype was found a few times. The chain combines TRBV10-3 with TRBJ2-7; 11 nucleotides agree with TRBD1. The ends lost 8 bases at V and 4 bases at J; junction bases unmatched: 4. The germline gives CDR1 ENHRY, CDR2 SYGVKD. This CDR3 has 13 residues. CDR3 nucleotide sequence: TGTGCCATCGGGGGACAGGGGGTATACGAGCAGTACTTC. The encoded protein is CAIGGQGVYEQYF.

This rearrangement joins TRBV13 to TRBJ2-5; D unclear. Germline values: CDR1 PRHDT, CDR2 FYEKMQ (reference sequence). The V and J ends lost 3 bases and 5 bases respectively, with 10 bases between them. The length of the CDR3 is 13 residues. The CDR3 reads CASSFRADETQYF. CDR3 DNA sequence: TGTGCCAGCAGCTTTAGGGCGGACGAGACCCAGTACTTC.

The sample holds many counts of this clonotype. This chain connects TRBV7-8 to TRBJ2-7; TRBD2 matches 11 bases. The germline CDR1 and CDR2 sequences are SGHVS and FQNEAQ. The CDR3 extends over 16 amino acids. V gave up 5 bases and J gave up 3 bases; unmatched junction bases: 9. The CDR3 spells CASSPRLAGNHYEQYF. As DNA, the CDR3 is TGTGCCAGCAGCCCGCGACTAGCGGGGAACCACTACGAGCAGTACTTC.

In its sample, this clonotype was seen a few times. J is TRBJ2-5 and V is TRBV18; D might be TRBD2 (6 bases). The CDR3 has 14 amino acids. V was cut by 0 bases and J by 5 bases, with 10 bases left in between. The germline V gene has CDR1 KGHSH and CDR2 LQKENI. CDR3 sequence (DNA): TGTGCCAGCTCACCACCGGAGGAGGGGGAGACCCAGTACTTC. Protein product: CASSPPEEGETQYF.

This clonotype came up a few times. The chain carries TRBV20-1 and TRBJ2-5; D is unclear. The CDR3 sequence is 15 residues long. Looked up from germline, CDR1 is DFQATT and CDR2 is SNEGSKA (reference sequence). V lost 0 bases to trimming and J lost 2 bases, with 13 bases between them. The CDR3 reads CSARDNLAVQETQYF. As DNA, the CDR3 is TGCAGTGCTAGAGATAACCTGGCGGTTCAAGAGACCCAGTACTTC.

This clonotype occurred a few times. The genes are TRBV6-2 or TRBV6-3 and TRBJ2-7; 9 bases match TRBD2. J gave up 3 bases and V 0 bases, and 15 bases lay outside the gene matches. CDR3 length: 19 amino acids. Per the germline V gene, CDR1 is MNHEY and CDR2 is SVGEGT. The CDR3 region has the DNA TGTGCCAGCAGTTACTCGTGGAGTAGCGGGAGTTACACCCACTACGAGCAGTACTTC. It specifies CASSYSWSSGSYTHYEQYF.

This chain connects TRBV5-1 to TRBJ2-3, with 10 bases matching TRBD2. V gave up 1 base and J gave up 6 bases; unmatched junction bases: 5. From germline, CDR1 is SGHRS and CDR2 YFSETQ. This CDR3 contains 15 residues. CDR3 DNA: TGCGCCAGCAGCTTGCGAAGCGGGAGGGAGGATACGCAGTATTTT. Amino acid sequence: CASSLRSGREDTQYF.

This clonotype was picked up many times. The V call is TRBV5-1, the J call TRBJ2-1, with 8 bases identical to TRBD1. The germline V gene has CDR1 SGHRS and CDR2 YFSETQ. The CDR3 covers 14 residues. Unmatched junction bases numbered 7, after V lost 4 bases and J lost 7 bases. The CDR3 reads CASSHDRGGNEQFF. The DNA of the CDR3 is TGCGCCAGCAGCCACGACAGGGGAGGTAATGAGCAGTTCTTC.

The chain combines TRBV19 with TRBJ2-1; D is perhaps TRBD2 (5 bases). The germline gives CDR1 LNHDA, CDR2 SQIVND (reference sequence). Trimming stripped 4 bases from V and 8 bases from J, with 18 bases between. This CDR3 spans 15 amino acids. The DNA for the CDR3 is TGTGCCAGTAGTAACCGGGGAGCCCTAGGACATGAGCAGTTCTTC. It is translated as CASSNRGALGHEQFF.

This clonotype came up a few times. The V and J genes are TRBV29-1 and TRBJ2-1; 14 nucleotides align to TRBD2. CDR3 length equals 15 residues. Germline CDR1 is SQVTM and CDR2 is ANQGSEA. V dropped 7 bases and J dropped 5; count of bases not matched to a gene: 7. DNA of the CDR3: TGCAGCGCCCGACTAGCGGGAGGGCCCCACAATGAGCAGTTCTTC. Its translation is CSARLAGGPHNEQFF.

This clonotype was observed at least ten times. The CDR3 reads CASSSRGQRTGELFF. Written as DNA, the CDR3 is TGCGCCAGCAGCTCAAGGGGACAGCGCACCGGGGAGCTGTTTTTT. The chain employs TRBV5-1 and TRBJ2-2, with 7 bases matching TRBD1. This CDR3 spans 15 amino acids. The V gene's germline CDR1 is SGHRS and CDR2 YFSETQ. The V segment lost 3 bases and the J segment 4 bases; nucleotides outside the gene matches: 6.

This clonotype was seen a handful of times. The DNA of the CDR3 is TGTGCCAGCAGGCGGGAGGGCCCTCGGACCTACAATGAGCAGTTCTTC. This codes for CASRREGPRTYNEQFF. The gene calls are TRBV28 and TRBJ2-1; TRBD2 agrees at 9 bases. The germline CDR1 and CDR2 sequences are MDHEN and SYDVKM. The V segment lost 6 bases and the J segment 2 bases; nucleotides outside the gene matches: 8. The CDR3 loop spans 16 amino acids.

This clonotype was counted a few times. The chain has TRBV4-2 and TRBJ2-3; D is uncertain. V was trimmed by 1 base and J by 1 base, leaving 6 bases between them. There are 14 residues in the CDR3. The germline gives CDR1 LGHNA, CDR2 YNFKEQ. The CDR3 here is CASSQVIRTDTQYF. DNA of the CDR3: TGTGCCAGCAGCCAAGTTATACGCACAGATACGCAGTATTTT.

This rearrangement joins TRBV28 to TRBJ2-3; D is perhaps TRBD1 or TRBD2 (5 bases each). This CDR3 spans 15 amino acids. Trimming shortened V by 5 bases and J by 3 bases, and 15 bases separated the two germline ends. The germline gives CDR1 MDHEN, CDR2 SYDVKM. CDR3 coding DNA: TGTGCCAGCAGTACTATGGGACCCTTAACAGATACGCAGTATTTT. Amino acid sequence: CASSTMGPLTDTQYF.